Shown below are 10 T cell receptor beta chains from a single sample sequenced in a study of vaccination and CD4 T cells after COVID-19. Treatment denoted: approximately nine-day PBMC culture with coronavirus spike peptide pools or control peptides (ViraFEST assay). An Oncomine TCR Beta short-read assay was used to sequence the DNA from cultured CD4+ T cells. TCRdb used MiXCR to reprocess the PCR reads, holding one entry per CDR3 protein. The table records around 20,000 distinct CDR3 sequences, approximately 42% of them present only once. Their specific antigens are unknown. Sequencing used CD4+ T cells from blood, cultured in vitro, obtained before SARS-CoV-2 vaccination. All receptors derive from a human donor who received a COVID-19 vaccine.

This clonotype was seen only a few times. This chain uses TRBV12-3 or TRBV12-4 with TRBJ1-3; the D is unclear. The CDR3 sequence is 13 residues long. The V end was cut by 7 bases, the J end by 0 bases, with 7 bases between. The CDR3 DNA is TGTGCCAGCACGGGCAGCTCTGGAAACACCATATATTTT. Amino acids: CASTGSSGNTIYF.

The chain has TRBV6-1 and TRBJ2-7; D remains ambiguous. CDR3 length equals 13 residues. V lost 3 bases, J lost 5 bases, and 11 bases lay in between. Germline values: CDR1 MNHNS, CDR2 SASEGT. The CDR3 protein is CASSDSGVDEQYF. As DNA, the CDR3 is TGTGCCAGCAGTGACAGTGGGGTGGACGAGCAGTACTTC.

The chain combines TRBV10-3 with TRBJ1-2, with D tentatively TRBD1 (5 bases). This CDR3 region has 14 residues. Trimming shortened V by 2 bases and J by 5 bases, and 12 bases separated the two germline ends. Germline V gene data show CDR1 as ENHRY and CDR2 as SYGVKD. CDR3 sequence: CAISENQGSYGYTF. Here the CDR3 DNA reads TGTGCCATCAGTGAGAATCAGGGATCTTATGGCTACACCTTC.

The chain couples TRBV20-1 to TRBJ2-3, with 14 bases aligning to TRBD2. Germline CDR1 reads DFQATT; CDR2 reads SNEGSKA (reference sequence). The trim removed 5 bases at V and 2 bases at J, leaving 6 bases unmatched. The length of the CDR3 is 16 residues. CDR3 sequence reads: CSAAGTSGGTTDTQYF. The CDR3 nucleotides are TGCAGTGCTGCCGGGACTAGCGGGGGTACCACAGATACGCAGTATTTT.

As concerns this clonotype: The junction shows a germline mismatch at one end, possibly a read error. The V gene is TRBV10-3, the J gene TRBJ1-2; 9 nucleotides match TRBD1. Germline values: CDR1 ENHRY, CDR2 SYGVKD. This CDR3 contains 14 residues. The CDR3 sequence: CATSAGQGGHGYTF. The CDR3, as DNA: TGTGCCACCAGTGCGGGACAGGGAGGCCATGGCTACACCTTC.

The gene calls are TRBV30 and TRBJ2-7; the D gene is possibly TRBD1 (5 bases). Deletions cut 1 base from V and 1 base from J, with 11 bases between. This CDR3 is 14 amino acids long. The germline V gene encodes CDR1 GTSNPN and CDR2 SVGIG (reference sequence). In DNA, the CDR3 is TGTGCCTGGAGTGGGACACCGAATTCCTACGAGCAGTACTTC. This sequence encodes CAWSGTPNSYEQYF.

The V call is TRBV27, the J call TRBJ2-5; either TRBD1 or TRBD2 may supply D (5 bases each). Trimming pared 6 bases from V and 2 bases from J, leaving 28 bases between. Germline assignment: CDR1 MNHEY and CDR2 SMNVEV (reference sequence). The CDR3 extends over 19 amino acids. The CDR3 DNA reads as TGTGCCAGCAGCCGGGCCCCCCCGGGACCCCGAAGGGGTCAAGAGACCCAGTACTTC. This codes for CASSRAPPGPRRGQETQYF.

This clonotype was counted a few times. The chain recombines TRBV5-1 with TRBJ1-6; the match to TRBD1 covers 7 bases. The V gene end was trimmed by 1 base and the J gene end by 13 bases; junction bases not matched to a gene: 5. CDR3 length equals 13 residues. The germline CDR1 and CDR2 sequences are SGHRS and YFSETQ. CDR3 sequence: CASSLRGPSPLHF. CDR3 bases: TGCGCCAGCAGCTTGAGGGGGCCTTCTCCCCTCCACTTT.

This rearrangement joins TRBV12-3 or TRBV12-4 to TRBJ1-5, with D unresolved. The germline V and J ends were trimmed by 3 bases and 5 bases, with 11 bases remaining between them. The CDR3 contains 14 residues. DNA for the CDR3: TGTGCCAGCAGTTTTATTTTGGAGGATCAGCCCCAGCATTTT. It translates to CASSFILEDQPQHF.

V usage is TRBV12-5 and J usage is TRBJ2-7; 7 nucleotides match TRBD1. The length of the CDR3 is 14 residues. V lost 6 bases, J lost 3 bases, and 8 bases stayed unmatched. The V gene's germline CDR1 is LGHNT and CDR2 FRNRAP. The CDR3 region has the DNA TGTGCTAGTGGGGGAACGGCAGGGGGCTACGAGCAGTACTTC. Its translation is CASGGTAGGYEQYF.